The clone carrying this T cell receptor beta chain was picked up a small number of times. The antigen is unknown. This sample is drawn from a study of blood T cells in healthy people across ages. The study's findings and limits: The authors considered diversity estimates from one million T cells to be underestimates. Higher diversity and more naive CD4+ cells were features of long-lived donors, compared to aged donors. Naive T cell percentage strongly correlated with TCR beta diversity.

Trimming cost V 3 bases and J 3 bases; bases outside gene matches: 5. There are 15 residues in the CDR3. In germline, CDR1 is KGHSH, CDR2 LQKENI. With a J-beta primer mix and a sample-barcoded 5' primer, a second PCR ran about 7 to 12 cycles. TCRdb used MiXCR to reprocess the 5' RACE reads, holding one entry per CDR3 protein. The repertoire holds about 730,000 distinct CDR3 sequences, with more than 40% as singletons. This TCR was sampled from a woman in her sixties or seventies in good health. The sample taken for sequencing was blood. This chain connects TRBV18 to TRBJ2-5; TRBD1 aligns across 9 bases. The CDR3 nucleotides read TGTGCCAGCTCACCCCGGACAGGGGTAGAAGAGACCCAGTACTTC. It specifies CASSPRTGVEETQYF.